The clone carrying this TCR beta chain was detected a few times. Its antigen remains unknown. TCRdb re-called the reads with MiXCR, one entry per CDR3 protein. This table holds fewer than 950,000 distinct CDR3 sequences, around a third found once. The sample originates from a study of T cell repertoires in cytomegalovirus infection. Study information: Both recently identified HLA-C-restricted and well-studied HLA-B-restricted CMV epitopes were used in the study. Broader study findings: The cumulative frequency of public TCR beta families distinguished individuals who carried CMV together with the relevant HLA.

Germline V gene data show CDR1 as MNHEY and CDR2 as SVGAGI. V was trimmed by 2 bases and J by 5 bases, leaving 22 bases between them. CDR3 length: 18 amino acids. The TCR was taken from a human donor in good health (CMV status not recorded). Some clones in this sample may be carry-over from other donors' samples. The J gene is TRBJ2-1, the V gene TRBV6-5, with D perhaps being TRBD1 or TRBD2 (5 bases each). Sample: cultured CD8+ T cells from PBMCs, taken from culture after CMV antigen stimulation. The CDR3 here is CASSYIWSRGTSHNEQFF. The DNA for the CDR3 is TGTGCCAGCAGTTACATATGGAGTCGTGGGACCTCACACAATGAGCAGTTCTTC.